This TCR beta chain was identified in a study of cytomegalovirus exposure and HLA in healthy donors. On the study more broadly: In a later analysis, the roughly 120 validation repertoires were reported to have used the same platform as the approximately 700 first-cohort repertoires. The study's findings and limits: The investigators catalogued 164 TCR beta chains as cytomegalovirus-associated. Whilst most TCR sequences proved rare, a subset of public TCRs occurred across many donors.

V dropped 11 bases and J dropped 4; count of bases not matched to a gene: 8. This CDR3 is 12 amino acids long. Germline CDR1 reads MNHEY; CDR2 reads SMNVEV (reference sequence). Profiled with immunoSEQ multiplex PCR; TCRdb holds only in-frame clones, not every one. The table includes 200,000 to 250,000 clones, roughly 84% detected once. A note on this clone: Its target is unknown.

The source material was PBMCs. This sequence was found in a woman aged 18-30 years in good health and CMV-seropositive. This sequence joins TRBV27 and TRBJ2-7; the match to TRBD2 covers 7 bases. CDR3 protein: CAVLGGPYEQYF. Written as DNA, the CDR3 is TGTGCCGTATTGGGAGGGCCGTACGAGCAGTACTTC.